The 15 T cell receptor beta chains listed next were all sequenced from one sample in a study of CD8 T cells in Susac syndrome. Roughly 0.45 to 1 ug RNA was reverse transcribed with random hexamers. MiXCR, run by TCRdb on the immunoSEQ multiplex PCR reads, gives a single entry per CDR3 protein. Here the sample spans about 150,000 distinct CDR3 sequences, 95% to 97% being singletons. Sequenced input: CD4+ T cells from PBMCs. These receptors came from a human donor with Susac syndrome.

Details on this clonotype: A read error may account for a junction end that differs from germline. V and J are TRBV27 and TRBJ1-5, with D unresolved. Germline CDR1 MNHEY, CDR2 SMNVEV (reference sequence). The CDR3 consists of 13 residues. The CDR3 DNA is TGTGCCAGCAGTTTAGGTTCCTATCAGCCCCCAGCATTT. Its protein is CASSLGSYQPPAF.

The J gene is TRBJ2-5, the V gene TRBV7-6, with TRBD2 matching 10 bases. CDR3 length: 16 amino acids. Germline trimming cut 5 bases from V and 5 bases from J; bases unmatched to any gene: 11. Per germline, CDR1 SGHVS and CDR2 FNYEAQ. The CDR3 loop is CASSKTSGGAFETQYF. DNA for the CDR3: TGTGCCAGCAGCAAGACCAGCGGGGGGGCCTTTGAGACCCAGTACTTC. Drawing the rest from reference TRBV7-6 and TRBJ2-5, the complete variable domain is GAGVSQSPRYKVTKRGQDVALRCDPISGHVSLYWYRQALGQGPEFLTYFNYEAQQDKSGLPNDRFSAERPEGSISTLTIQRTEQRDSAMYRCASSKTSGGAFETQYFGPGTRLLVL.

The chain couples TRBV7-9 to TRBJ2-3; perhaps TRBD1 as D (5 bases). Germline CDR1 SEHNR, CDR2 FQNEAQ (reference sequence). Trimming removed 6 bases from V and 4 bases from J, with 20 bases in between. The CDR3 spans 16 residues. CDR3 amino acids: CASSFRTDTVADTQYF. In DNA, the CDR3 is TGTGCCAGCAGTTTTCGGACGGACACTGTGGCAGATACGCAGTATTTT.

This rearrangement joins TRBV10-3 to TRBJ2-7; D uncertain. Per the germline V gene, CDR1 is ENHRY and CDR2 is SYGVKD. The length of the CDR3 is 12 residues. The ends were cut back, 3 bases at V and 6 bases at J, with 9 bases in the middle. CDR3 sequence reads: CAISDAPAEQYF. For the CDR3, the DNA is TGTGCCATCAGTGACGCACCCGCCGAGCAGTACTTC.

The chain couples TRBV7-2 to TRBJ2-3; TRBD2 matches 7 bases. The CDR3 covers 15 residues. The germline CDR1 and CDR2 sequences are SGHTA and FQGNSA. The V gene end was trimmed by 10 bases and the J gene end by 4 bases; junction bases not matched to a gene: 14. The CDR3 sequence is CATTQRGSTADTQYF. As DNA, the CDR3 is TGTGCCACGACTCAGCGGGGATCCACGGCAGATACGCAGTATTTT.

This clonotype was counted once. In nucleotides, the CDR3 is TGTGCCAGCAGTTCGGGACAGTCCTACGAGCAGTACTTC. Translated: CASSSGQSYEQYF. The rearrangement joins TRBV28 to TRBJ2-7, with 7 bases that match TRBD1. V shed 4 bases, J shed 1 base, and the junction held 1 base outside the gene matches. Per germline, CDR1 MDHEN and CDR2 SYDVKM. There are 13 residues in the CDR3.

For this clonotype: The conserved closing phenylalanine or tryptophan is absent in this CDR3, likely reflecting a read error. The chain is built from TRBV29-1 and TRBJ2-1, with D uncertain. Germline assignment: CDR1 SQVTM and CDR2 ANQGSEA. V was cut by 1 base and J by 7 bases, with 11 bases left in between. The CDR3 has 13 residues. The CDR3 sequence is CSVEGAGRNEQFL. The CDR3 DNA is TGCAGCGTTGAAGGGGCAGGCCGTAATGAGCAGTTCCTC.

The V and J genes are TRBV18 and TRBJ1-1; D is undetermined. Germline V gene data show CDR1 as KGHSH and CDR2 as LQKENI. V dropped 5 bases and J dropped 0 bases, with 16 bases sitting between them. The CDR3 is 16 amino acids. DNA of the CDR3: TGTGCCAGCTCAGCCGGTGGGGTCCTCATGAACACTGAAGCTTTCTTT. Its translation is CASSAGGVLMNTEAFF.

The chain is built from TRBV7-2 and TRBJ2-5; TRBD2 matches 7 bases. V lost 0 bases and J lost 5; bases outside the gene matches: 0. The CDR3 runs 13 residues. Germline CDR1 reads SGHTA; CDR2 reads FQGNSA. The CDR3 sequence: CASSLASGETQYF. CDR3 bases: TGTGCCAGCAGCTTAGCTAGCGGGGAGACCCAGTACTTC.

This clonotype has just one count. The V gene is TRBV29-1, the J gene TRBJ1-2; D is ambiguous. Germline assignment: CDR1 SQVTM and CDR2 ANQGSEA. The CDR3 extends over 11 amino acids. Trimming cost V 3 bases and J 4 bases, with 6 bases left between them. The CDR3 DNA is TGCAGCGTTGACGGCAGCTATGGCTACACCTTC. Translation gives CSVDGSYGYTF.

The rearrangement joins TRBV27 to TRBJ1-5; perhaps TRBD1 as D (6 bases). V dropped 5 bases and J dropped 5 bases, with 13 bases sitting between them. CDR3 size: 14 residues. Germline V gene lookup returns CDR1 MNHEY and CDR2 SMNVEV (reference sequence). CDR3 nucleotide sequence: TGTGCCAGCAGTCCGAGGACAGTAGATCAGCCCCAGCATTTT. This translates into CASSPRTVDQPQHF.

The chain uses TRBV4-3 and TRBJ2-1; D is unresolved. Between the trimmed V and J ends, which lost 1 base and 8 bases, there was a span of 15 bases. The CDR3 sequence is 15 residues long. Germline values: CDR1 LGHNA, CDR2 YSLEER. DNA of the CDR3: TGCGCCAGCAGCCAAGGAAGCCTCTCGAACGATGAGCAGTTCTTC. Its protein is CASSQGSLSNDEQFF.

This clonotype was recorded only once. V gene TRBV28 combines with J gene TRBJ2-7, with TRBD1 matching over 9 bases. From germline, CDR1 is MDHEN and CDR2 SYDVKM. This CDR3 contains 15 residues. J lost 6 bases, V lost 6 bases, and 12 bases had no gene match. As DNA, the CDR3 is TGTGCCAGCAGAACCACCGGGACAGGGAGCGCCGAGCAGTACTTC. Protein sequence: CASRTTGTGSAEQYF.

V usage is TRBV12-3 or TRBV12-4 and J usage is TRBJ1-4; D might be TRBD1 (6 bases). The length of the CDR3 is 14 residues. With 2 bases removed from V and 6 bases from J, the gap between germline ends came to 10 bases. The DNA of the CDR3 is TGTGCCAGCAGTTTAACAGGGACGGATGAAAAACTGTTTTTT. Translated, it gives CASSLTGTDEKLFF.

The V gene is TRBV4-3, the J gene TRBJ2-4, with no clear D. The CDR3 totals 15 residues. The germline V gene encodes CDR1 LGHNA and CDR2 YSLEER. V lost 1 base and J lost 3, with 10 bases in between. In DNA form, the CDR3 reads TGCGCCAGCAGCCAAGTGTTCATGGGCAAAAACATTCAGTACTTC. Encoded protein: CASSQVFMGKNIQYF.